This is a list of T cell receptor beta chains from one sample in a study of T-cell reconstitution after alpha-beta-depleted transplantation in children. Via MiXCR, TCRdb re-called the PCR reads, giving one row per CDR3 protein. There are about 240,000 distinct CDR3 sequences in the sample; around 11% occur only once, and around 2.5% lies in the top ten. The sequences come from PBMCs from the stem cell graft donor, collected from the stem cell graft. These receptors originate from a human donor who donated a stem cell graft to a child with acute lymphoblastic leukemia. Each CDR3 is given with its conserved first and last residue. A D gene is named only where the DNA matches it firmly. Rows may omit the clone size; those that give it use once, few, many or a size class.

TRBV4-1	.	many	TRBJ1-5	TGCGCCAGCAGCCAACTAGGGGTTTCAAATCAGCCCCAGCATTTT	CASSQLGVSNQPQHF
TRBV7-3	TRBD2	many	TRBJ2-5	TGTGCCAGCAGCTCCGGGGGAGGGAAAGAGACCCAGTACTTC	CASSSGGGKETQYF
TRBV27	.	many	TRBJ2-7	TGTGCCAGCTCCCCGGTAATGGGAGATACGGGCGAGCAGTACTTC	CASSPVMGDTGEQYF
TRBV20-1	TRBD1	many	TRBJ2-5	TGCAGTGCCGCAGGACAGGGTAGGACCCAGTACTTC	CSAAGQGRTQYF
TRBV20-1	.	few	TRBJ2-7	TGCAGTGGACAGGCTGGCCTCGAGCAGTACTTC	CSGQAGLEQYF
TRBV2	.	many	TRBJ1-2	TGTGCCAGCAGTACGGAAGCTACTAGTTATGGCTACACCTTC	CASSTEATSYGYTF
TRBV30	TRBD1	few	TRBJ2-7	TGTGCCTGGAGTACCGACAGGGGAATGGAGCAGTACTTC	CAWSTDRGMEQYF
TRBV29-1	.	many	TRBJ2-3	TGCAGCGTTGGCCCCCCAGATACGCAGTATTTT	CSVGPPDTQYF
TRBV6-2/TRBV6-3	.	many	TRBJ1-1	TGTGCCAGCAGTTACCCACGGAGATCCCAGAACACTGAAGCTTTCTTT	CASSYPRRSQNTEAFF
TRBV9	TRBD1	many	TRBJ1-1	TGTGCCAGCAGCCCCCACAGGGGGATGGGGCCCATGAACACTGAAGCTTTCTTT	CASSPHRGMGPMNTEAFF
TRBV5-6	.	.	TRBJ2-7	TGTGCCAGCAGCTATCGCAGAAGGGGCGGAAACTACGAGCAGTACTTC	CASSYRRRGGNYEQYF
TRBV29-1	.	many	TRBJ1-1	TGCAGCGTTGATCCTCAGGAGTTGGGCACTGAAGCTTTCTTT	CSVDPQELGTEAFF
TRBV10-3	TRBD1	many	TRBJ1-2	TGTGCCATCAGTGAGTTTAGACAGGGGCCCAAACTGGATGGCTACACCTTC	CAISEFRQGPKLDGYTF
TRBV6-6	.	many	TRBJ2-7	TGTGCCAGCAGTTACCAGGGGTACGAGCAGTACTTC	CASSYQGYEQYF
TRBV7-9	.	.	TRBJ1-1	TGTGCCAGCAGCTTCTTAGTTGGGGGTGATACTGAAGCTTTCTTT	CASSFLVGGDTEAFF
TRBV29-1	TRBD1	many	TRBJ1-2	TGCAGCGTTAGCACAGGGGGTTCTTTTGGAGGCTACACCTTC	CSVSTGGSFGGYTF
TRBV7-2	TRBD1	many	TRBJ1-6	TGTGCCAGCAGCGGATGGGACAGGCCAAATTCACCCCTCCACTTT	CASSGWDRPNSPLHF
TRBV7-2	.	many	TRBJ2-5	TGTGCCAGCAGCGTCAATGGGGCGAAGAGTGAGACCCAGTACTTC	CASSVNGAKSETQYF
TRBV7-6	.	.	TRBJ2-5	TGTGCCAGCAGCCGCGACGGGGGACCACAAGAGACCCAGTACTTC	CASSRDGGPQETQYF
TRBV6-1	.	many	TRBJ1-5	TGTGCCAGCAGTCCCGGAGGTCTGGGTCAGCCCCAGCATTTT	CASSPGGLGQPQHF
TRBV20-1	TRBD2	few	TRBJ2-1	TGCAGTGCTAGTCCCCGGGGGGGGGCCTCCTACAATGAGCAGTTCTTC	CSASPRGGASYNEQFF
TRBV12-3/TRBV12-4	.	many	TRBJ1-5	TGTGCCAGCAGTTTCGGGGGCAATCAGCCCCAGCATTTT	CASSFGGNQPQHF
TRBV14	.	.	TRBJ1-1	TGTGCCAGCAGCCAAGTTTTCAGAGGCGAAGCTTTCTTT	CASSQVFRGEAFF
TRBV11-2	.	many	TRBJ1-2	TGTGCCAGCAGCTTAAATGGCCGGCCATATGGCTACACCTTC	CASSLNGRPYGYTF
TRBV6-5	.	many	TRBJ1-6	TGTGCCAGCAGTTACTCGAGCGGGGGGAGCTCCTATAATTCACCCCTCCACTTT	CASSYSSGGSSYNSPLHF
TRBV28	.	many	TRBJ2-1	TGTGCCAGCAGTTTCCGGGGCACCGGGGAGCAGTTCTTC	CASSFRGTGEQFF
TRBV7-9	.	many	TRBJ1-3	TGTGCCAGCAGCTTAGTCCGGCTCGGTGCGGGAAACACCATATATTTT	CASSLVRLGAGNTIYF
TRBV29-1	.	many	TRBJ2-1	TGCAGCGTCCGCCGGGACTACAATGAGCAGTTCTTC	CSVRRDYNEQFF
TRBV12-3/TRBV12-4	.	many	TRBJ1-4	TGTGCCAGCAGTCCAGGCTGGGTTGATGAAAAACTGTTTTTT	CASSPGWVDEKLFF
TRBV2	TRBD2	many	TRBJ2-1	TGTGCCAGCATACGGGAGGGCCGGGATGAGCAGTTCTTC	CASIREGRDEQFF
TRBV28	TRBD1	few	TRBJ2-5	TGTGCCAGCAGTGGTAGTACAGGGGGCGAGGAGACCCAGTACTTC	CASSGSTGGEETQYF
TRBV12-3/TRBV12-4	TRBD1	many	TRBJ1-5	TGTGCCAGCAGTCTCCGGACAGGGGTGGATCAGCCCCAGCATTTT	CASSLRTGVDQPQHF
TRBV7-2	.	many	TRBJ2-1	TGTGCCAGCAGCTCCGAGGGGGGTTACTCCTACAATGAGCAGTTCTTC	CASSSEGGYSYNEQFF
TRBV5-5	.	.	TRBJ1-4	TGTGCCAGCAGCCTGGACTTACTGCTTAATGAAAAACTGTTTTTT	CASSLDLLLNEKLFF
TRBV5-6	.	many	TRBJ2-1	TGTGCCAGCAGCCTGGGGTTGCGGGGAGGTGAGCAGTTCTTC	CASSLGLRGGEQFF
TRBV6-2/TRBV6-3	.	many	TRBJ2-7	TGTGCCAGCAGTTCGGTCCTCTACGAGCAGTACTTC	CASSSVLYEQYF
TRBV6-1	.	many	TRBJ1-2	TGTGCCAGCAGACAAGAGGCAATTCCCATAACGGTCCGCGAATCCTTC	CASRQEAIPITVRESF
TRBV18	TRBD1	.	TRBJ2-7	TGTGCCAGCTCACCTACGACAGGGACAGGGGGCTACGAGCAGTACTTC	CASSPTTGTGGYEQYF
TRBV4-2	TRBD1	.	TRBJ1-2	TGTGCCATGAGCCAGGGGGATGGCTGCACCTTC	CAMSQGDGCTF
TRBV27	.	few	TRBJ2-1	TGTGCCAGCAGCGGGAGCGGTGAGCAGTTCTTC	CASSGSGEQFF
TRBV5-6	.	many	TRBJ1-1	TGTGCCAGCAGCTTGGGGACAGCTGTTGACACTGAAGCTTTCTTT	CASSLGTAVDTEAFF
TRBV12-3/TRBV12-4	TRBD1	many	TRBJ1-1	TGTGCCAGCAGTTTCATAACCGGGACAGGGGACTTGAACACTGAAGCTTTCTTT	CASSFITGTGDLNTEAFF